Each of the 4 T cell receptor beta chains below was sequenced from the same sample in a study of blood T cells in healthy people across ages. The authors ran a second PCR of about 6 to 11 cycles using a sample-barcoded 5' primer and a J-beta primer mix. Via MiXCR, TCRdb re-called the 5' RACE reads, giving one row per CDR3 protein. Of roughly 730,000 distinct CDR3 sequences in the sample, about 61% were seen once. Input material: blood. These TCRs come from a man aged 35-49 years in good health.

There are many counts of this clonotype. This chain connects TRBV27 to TRBJ2-5, with D possibly being TRBD2 (5 bases). The germline V gene encodes CDR1 MNHEY and CDR2 SMNVEV (reference sequence). CDR3 length: 15 amino acids. V dropped 6 bases and J dropped 11 bases, with 25 bases sitting between them. CDR3 sequence reads: CASSPGAGLNNEQYF. CDR3 coding DNA: TGTGCCAGCAGCCCCGGCGCGGGCCTTAACAATGAGCAGTACTTC.

The CDR3 nucleotides are TGCAGTGGGTTAGCGGGGACCTGGGAGACCCAGTACTTC. It encodes CSGLAGTWETQYF. The gene calls are TRBV20-1 and TRBJ2-5, with 8 positions matching TRBD2. Trimming removed 7 bases from V and 5 bases from J; junction bases left unmatched: 9. The CDR3 has 13 amino acids. Looked up from germline, CDR1 is DFQATT and CDR2 is SNEGSKA (reference sequence).

The chain has TRBV29-1 and TRBJ2-5; maybe TRBD2 (6 bases). The ends were cut back, 4 bases at V and 11 bases at J, with 17 bases in the middle. There are 12 residues in the CDR3. From germline, CDR1 is SQVTM and CDR2 ANQGSEA. CDR3 DNA: TGCAGCGTTGCTGCCTCGCGCCGGGAGCAGTACTTC. This gives the protein CSVAASRREQYF.

The chain combines TRBV10-3 with TRBJ2-1; 8 positions match TRBD1. The CDR3 covers 16 residues. CDR1 ENHRY and CDR2 SYGVKD come from the germline V gene. Losses at the gene ends were 4 bases for V and 8 bases for J; bases not matched to a gene: 13. The CDR3 protein is CAISGLGQGVFDEQFF. CDR3 coding DNA: TGTGCCATCAGTGGGTTAGGACAGGGAGTATTCGATGAGCAGTTCTTC.